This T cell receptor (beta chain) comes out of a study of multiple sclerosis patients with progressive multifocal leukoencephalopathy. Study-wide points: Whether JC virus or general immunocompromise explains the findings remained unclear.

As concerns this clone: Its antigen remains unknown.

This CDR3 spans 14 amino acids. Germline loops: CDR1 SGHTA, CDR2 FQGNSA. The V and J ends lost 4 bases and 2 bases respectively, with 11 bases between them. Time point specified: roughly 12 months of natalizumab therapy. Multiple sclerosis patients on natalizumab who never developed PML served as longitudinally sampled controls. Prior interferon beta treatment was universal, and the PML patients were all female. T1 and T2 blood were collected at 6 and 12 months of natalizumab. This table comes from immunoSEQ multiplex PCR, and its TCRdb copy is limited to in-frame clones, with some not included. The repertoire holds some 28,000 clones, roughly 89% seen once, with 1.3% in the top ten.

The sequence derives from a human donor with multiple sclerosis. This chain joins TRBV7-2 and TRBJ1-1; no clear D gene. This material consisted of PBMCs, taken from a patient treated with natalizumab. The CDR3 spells CASSYRHHNTEAFF. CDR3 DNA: TGTGCCAGCAGCTACAGACACCACAACACTGAAGCTTTCTTT.